The 11 T cell receptor beta chains listed next were all sequenced from one sample in a study of T cell repertoires in cytomegalovirus infection. From the reads, TCRdb called clonotypes with MiXCR, one entry per CDR3 protein. The sample includes 570,000 or so distinct CDR3 sequences, around two fifths seen only once; the top ten take around 48%. The antigens these receptors bind are not known. This specimen consisted of cultured PBMCs, obtained from culture after CMV antigen stimulation. These receptor sequences come from a human donor in good health (CMV status not recorded). Some clones in this sample may be carry-over from other donors' samples.

This clonotype was counted only a few times. The genes are TRBV13 and TRBJ1-2; D is possibly TRBD1 (6 bases). The CDR3 is made up of 14 amino acids. The germline CDR1 and CDR2 sequences are PRHDT and FYEKMQ (reference sequence). Trimming left V 3 bases short and J 4 bases short, with 12 bases between. CDR3 residues: CASSLWGQFYGYTF. CDR3 in DNA: TGTGCCAGCAGCTTGTGGGGACAATTCTATGGCTACACCTTC.

V usage is TRBV7-8 and J usage is TRBJ2-3; 9 bases match TRBD2. Germline CDR1 reads SGHVS; CDR2 reads FQNEAQ. CDR3 length: 16 residues. Unmatched junction bases numbered 6, after V lost 1 base and J lost 4 bases. DNA of the CDR3: TGTGCCAGCAGCTTAGTGCTCGCGGGGGGGCCAGATACGCAGTATTTT. Its protein product is CASSLVLAGGPDTQYF.

The chain combines TRBV7-9 with TRBJ2-5; D is possibly TRBD1 (5 bases). This CDR3 is 13 amino acids long. Looked up from germline, CDR1 is SEHNR and CDR2 is FQNEAQ (reference sequence). Trimming removed 3 bases at V and 2 bases at J, with 7 bases between. CDR3 sequence: CASSFDSQETQYF. The CDR3 nucleotides are TGTGCCAGCAGCTTTGACAGTCAAGAGACCCAGTACTTC.

The rearrangement uses TRBV12-3 or TRBV12-4 and TRBJ2-1, with D perhaps matching TRBD1 (5 bases). The CDR3 loop spans 14 amino acids. V lost 10 bases and J 1 base, leaving 14 bases between the germline ends. DNA for the CDR3: TGTGCCACCTCCCCCAGGGTGTCCTACAATGAGCAGTTCTTC. The encoded protein is CATSPRVSYNEQFF.

The CDR3 DNA is TGTGCTAGTGGTTTGGTAAGAGGGGGGGCGGGATACAATGAGCAGTTCTTC. It translates to CASGLVRGGAGYNEQFF. V is TRBV12-5 and J is TRBJ2-1; D possibly corresponds to TRBD2 (7 bases). V lost 0 bases to trimming and J lost 4 bases, with 16 bases between them. This CDR3 is built from 17 residues. Germline V CDR1 and CDR2: LGHNT, FRNRAP.

This chain joins TRBV4-2 and TRBJ1-5, with D possibly being TRBD1 (6 bases). Between the trimmed V and J ends, which lost 0 bases and 0 bases, there was a span of 15 bases. This CDR3 has 18 residues. Germline V gene lookup returns CDR1 LGHNA and CDR2 YNFKEQ. The CDR3 region is CASSQDSGGGFSNQPQHF. The DNA for the CDR3 is TGTGCCAGCAGCCAAGATTCGGGGGGCGGTTTTAGCAATCAGCCCCAGCATTTT.

The chain joins TRBV4-1 to TRBJ2-5, with D unclear. Germline lookup yields CDR1 MGHRA and CDR2 YSYEKL. The ends were cut back, 1 base at V and 5 bases at J, with 11 bases in the middle. The CDR3 extends over 14 amino acids. The CDR3 DNA reads TGCGCCAGCAGCCAAGTGAGTGGCGCGGAGACCCAGTACTTC. Its protein is CASSQVSGAETQYF.

The rearrangement links TRBV20-1 to TRBJ2-7, with a tentative D call TRBD1 (5 bases). CDR1 and CDR2 (germline): DFQATT, SNEGSKA (reference sequence). The CDR3 runs to 13 residues. V dropped 5 bases and J dropped 2 bases, with 13 bases sitting between them. The CDR3 reads CSAYDSQAYEQYF. In DNA form, the CDR3 reads TGCAGTGCTTACGACAGCCAGGCCTACGAGCAGTACTTC.

This clonotype has a count of ten or more. The chain recombines TRBV7-2 with TRBJ1-1; 7 bases are a match to TRBD1. V lost 1 base and J lost 5; bases outside the gene matches: 4. The CDR3 loop spans 14 amino acids. Germline CDR1 and CDR2: SGHTA and FQGNSA. The CDR3 DNA follows: TGTGCCAGCAGCTTAGACAGGGGAGGTACTGAAGCTTTCTTT. Translated: CASSLDRGGTEAFF.

The chain employs TRBV5-1 and TRBJ1-2; no reliable D call. V shed 4 bases and J shed 4 bases, with 8 bases lying between them. Germline values: CDR1 SGHRS, CDR2 YFSETQ. This CDR3 comprises 12 residues. Written as DNA, the CDR3 is TGCGCCAGCAGCGTGGACGGCTATGGCTACACCTTC. It codes for CASSVDGYGYTF.

The chain employs TRBV5-1 and TRBJ1-1; D unclear. Germline CDR1 and CDR2: SGHRS and YFSETQ. The length of the CDR3 is 13 residues. Trimming took 6 bases from V and 1 from J, leaving 10 bases between them. CDR3 in amino acids: CASKDGENTEAFF. Written as DNA, the CDR3 is TGCGCCAGCAAGGACGGGGAGAACACTGAAGCTTTCTTT.